The 14 T cell receptor beta chains below come from one sample, sequenced in a study of CD8 T cells in Susac syndrome (dated by TCRdb to between 2017 and 2020). Preparation of the library involved the immunoSEQ multiplex PCR assay. RNA was extracted using the RNeasy kit, and about 0.45 to 1 ug of the RNA was reverse transcribed with random hexamers. The raw public reads went through TCRdb reprocessing: fastp at Q25, MiXCR clone calling, in-frame beta chains kept. Every distinct CDR3 protein forms one entry, paired with its most common genes and DNA. For this sample the table gives about 66,000 distinct CDR3 sequences, of which about 94% were detected only once. In total, the top ten clones hold about 0.6% of the sample. Sequenced material: CD8+ T cells from PBMCs. The source of these receptors is a human donor with multiple sclerosis.

The chain is built from TRBV6-2 or TRBV6-3 and TRBJ2-3; D is perhaps TRBD1 or TRBD2 (6 bases each). Germline V gene sequence: CDR1 MNHEY, CDR2 SVGEGT. The CDR3 is made up of 14 amino acids. V dropped 0 bases and J dropped 4 bases, with 8 bases sitting between them. CDR3 sequence reads: CASSYSEGADTQYF. As DNA, the CDR3 is TGTGCCAGCAGTTACTCGGAGGGGGCAGATACGCAGTATTTT.

This clonotype was detected once. V is TRBV24-1 and J is TRBJ2-1, with D perhaps TRBD2 (5 bases). Germline V gives CDR1 KGHDR, CDR2 SFDVKD. V lost 3 bases, J lost 8 bases, and 13 bases lay in between. The CDR3 is 14 residues long. The CDR3 bases are TGTGCCACCAGTGATACAGCTAGCATCGATGAGCAGTTCTTC. Translation: CATSDTASIDEQFF.

This clonotype appeared a single time. The chain has TRBV6-6 and TRBJ1-1; tentative D call: TRBD1 (5 bases). The CDR3 covers 14 residues. Germline V gene lookup returns CDR1 MNHNY and CDR2 SVGAGI (reference sequence). Trimming stripped 3 bases from V and 4 bases from J, with 12 bases between. CDR3 sequence (DNA): TGTGCCAGCAGTTATGAGGGGTTGGGCACTGAAGCTTTCTTT. Its protein product is CASSYEGLGTEAFF.

This clonotype was seen only once. V usage is TRBV6-5 and J usage is TRBJ2-7; possibly TRBD1 for D (5 bases). The V gene lost 4 bases and the J gene lost 2 bases, with 12 bases spanning the gap. CDR1 is MNHEY and CDR2 is SVGAGI in the germline V gene. The CDR3 sequence is 14 residues long. The CDR3 DNA reads TGTGCCAGCAGTTCGTTTACAGGTCCCTACGAGCAGTACTTC. It specifies CASSSFTGPYEQYF.

The chain has TRBV27 and TRBJ2-5, with D possibly TRBD2 on 5 matching bases. Trimming cost V 4 bases and J 5 bases, with 11 bases left between them. CDR3 size: 13 residues. Looked up from germline, CDR1 is MNHEY and CDR2 is SMNVEV (reference sequence). The DNA of the CDR3 is TGTGCCAGCAGTTATCTGGGCGGGGAGACCCAGTACTTC. Translation gives CASSYLGGETQYF.

The chain employs TRBV20-1 and TRBJ1-4; no definite D call. Trimming removed 5 bases at V and 5 bases at J, with 12 bases between. The length of the CDR3 is 13 residues. CDR1 and CDR2 from the germline V gene are DFQATT and SNEGSKA (reference sequence). DNA for the CDR3: TGCAGTGCTTCGGTGGAGGGCAATGAAAAACTGTTTTTT. The encoded protein is CSASVEGNEKLFF.

The genes are TRBV20-1 and TRBJ2-1; D might be TRBD1 (6 bases). CDR3 length: 14 amino acids. Germline lookup yields CDR1 DFQATT and CDR2 SNEGSKA (reference sequence). Trimming stripped 2 bases from V and 9 bases from J, with 17 bases between. CDR3 coding DNA: TGCAGTGCTAGAATCTTGGTACAGGGCCCTGAGCAGTTCTTC. It is translated as CSARILVQGPEQFF.

The chain has TRBV28 and TRBJ2-5; D is ambiguous. The V gene's germline CDR1 is MDHEN and CDR2 SYDVKM. This CDR3 comprises 16 residues. V was shortened by 4 bases and J by 2 bases, with 17 bases between the two germline ends. The CDR3 reads CASSYPRTESQETQYF. CDR3 DNA: TGTGCCAGCAGTTACCCTCGGACGGAATCACAAGAGACCCAGTACTTC.

The V and J genes are TRBV4-3 and TRBJ2-1, with TRBD1 matching 11 bases. The CDR3 has 15 residues. Germline CDR1 is LGHNA and CDR2 is YSLEER. J gave up 7 bases and V 4 bases, and 6 bases lay outside the gene matches. The CDR3 protein is CASSLGTGGENEQFF. CDR3 nucleotide sequence: TGCGCCAGCAGCCTAGGGACAGGGGGTGAGAATGAGCAGTTCTTC.

The CDR3 nucleotides read TGCGCCAGCAGCCCGACCGGGACAGGGGTCCACGAGCAGTACTTC. Its translation: CASSPTGTGVHEQYF. J is TRBJ2-7 and V is TRBV4-1, with 10 nucleotides matching TRBD1. CDR3 length: 15 residues. Germline CDR1 MGHRA, CDR2 YSYEKL. J lost 5 bases, V lost 4 bases, and 8 bases had no gene match.

This clonotype was recorded only once. This chain connects TRBV7-9 to TRBJ2-5, with D perhaps TRBD1 (5 bases). Germline V gene sequence: CDR1 SEHNR, CDR2 FQNEAQ (reference sequence). V was trimmed by 4 bases and J by 2 bases, leaving 8 bases between them. This CDR3 has 13 amino acids. CDR3 coding DNA: TGTGCCAGCAGCTCAGACAGACAAGAGACCCAGTACTTC. Residues: CASSSDRQETQYF.

This sequence joins TRBV24-1 and TRBJ1-5; TRBD1 might be the D (6 bases). CDR1 KGHDR and CDR2 SFDVKD come from the germline V gene. Trimming removed 12 bases from V and 5 bases from J, with 22 bases in between. This CDR3 comprises 15 residues. CDR3 bases: TGTGCCTCCGCGGGGGGCGAGGGAGAGGATCAGCCCCAGCATTTT. It translates to CASAGGEGEDQPQHF.

This clonotype was observed once. The rearrangement links TRBV12-3 or TRBV12-4 to TRBJ2-7; maybe TRBD1 (6 bases). Trimming removed 3 bases at V and 12 bases at J, with 24 bases between. This CDR3 is built from 15 residues. The CDR3 spells CASSFGRQAIPVRYF. CDR3 bases: TGTGCCAGCAGTTTTGGGAGACAGGCGATCCCTGTCCGGTACTTC.

This clonotype was recorded a few times. The gene calls are TRBV5-1 and TRBJ2-1; unclear D gene. This CDR3 comprises 10 residues. The V gene's germline CDR1 is SGHRS and CDR2 YFSETQ. V lost 6 bases to trimming and J lost 8 bases, with 6 bases between them. The CDR3 here is CASNADEQFF. CDR3 sequence (DNA): TGCGCCAGCAATGCGGATGAGCAGTTCTTC.